The 5 T cell receptor beta chains reported below all come from one sample, sequenced in a study of spatial heterogeneity in lung cancer. TCRdb re-called the 5' RACE reads through MiXCR, storing one row per CDR3 protein. The sample lists tens of thousands of distinct CDR3 sequences; under 8% were seen once. Indicated time point: sample taken at primary tumor resection. The source material was PBMCs, sampled at surgery. The source is a female donor with early-stage non-small cell lung cancer.

The chain links TRBV6-1 to TRBJ1-5; D unresolved. V was trimmed by 1 base and J by 9 bases, leaving 7 bases between them. The CDR3 consists of 12 residues. CDR1 MNHNS and CDR2 SASEGT come from the germline V gene. As DNA, the CDR3 is TGTGCCAGCAGTGAAGACCCCGCGCCCCAGCATTTT. This sequence encodes CASSEDPAPQHF.

The sample holds many counts of this clonotype. This sequence joins TRBV5-1 and TRBJ1-6, with a tentative D call TRBD1 (5 bases). The CDR3 length is 14 residues. Between the trimmed V and J ends, which lost 0 bases and 7 bases, there was a span of 8 bases. The germline gives CDR1 SGHRS, CDR2 YFSETQ. The CDR3 loop is CASSLDRTNSPLHF. CDR3 coding DNA: TGCGCCAGCAGCTTGGACAGGACCAATTCACCCCTCCACTTT.

The V call is TRBV5-6, the J call TRBJ2-2; 10 nucleotides agree with TRBD2. The CDR3 covers 16 residues. The V and J ends lost 0 bases and 6 bases, in that order; junction bases with no gene match: 5. Germline loops: CDR1 SGHDT, CDR2 YYEEEE. CDR3 in DNA: TGTGCCAGCAGCTTGGGTAGCGGGAGGTTATCCGGGGAGCTGTTTTTT. Protein product: CASSLGSGRLSGELFF.

This clonotype was observed a single time. A much larger clone differs by one base, so this may be a read error. Likely a read error: the CDR3 ends without its conserved phenylalanine or tryptophan. V usage is TRBV19 and J usage is TRBJ1-5; no clear D. Trimming pared 3 bases from V and 2 bases from J, leaving 14 bases between. This CDR3 is 16 amino acids long. The germline gives CDR1 LNHDA, CDR2 SQIVND (reference sequence). CDR3 region: CASSMLIGAGNQPQHL. In DNA, the CDR3 is TGTGCCAGTAGTATGTTAATTGGAGCCGGCAATCAGCCCCAGCATCTT.

This clonotype showed up just a few times. This rearrangement joins TRBV3-1 to TRBJ1-1; 7 bases agree with TRBD1. The CDR3 length is 13 residues. CDR1 LGHDT and CDR2 YNNKEL come from the germline V gene (reference sequence). The V segment lost 4 bases and the J segment 3 bases; nucleotides outside the gene matches: 2. The CDR3 DNA sequence: TGTGCCAGCAGCCGAACAGGGGACACTGAAGCTTTCTTT. Protein sequence: CASSRTGDTEAFF.